The 10 T cell receptor beta chains below all came from one sample that was sequenced in a study of a mutant IDH1 vaccine in newly diagnosed glioma. Time point defined: baseline, week 1 (first vaccination visit). Noted treatment: pre-vaccination baseline after standard-of-care therapy. The data were produced by immunoSEQ multiplex PCR, yet TCRdb's version contains in-frame clones alone and is incomplete. The sample includes 70,000 to 100,000 clones, around 80% seen only once; the top ten take 5% to 5.5%. This sample comprised PBMCs, obtained from a glioma patient treated with radiotherapy, temozolomide or both. Receptors were obtained from a man aged 40-49 years with glioma. Some clones in this sample may be carry-over from other donors' samples.

This chain connects TRBV11-3 to TRBJ2-5, with D uncertain. The V end lost 8 bases, the J end lost 1 base, and 11 bases lay between the germline ends. The CDR3 contains 13 residues. Germline CDR1 SGHNT, CDR2 YENEEA. The CDR3 region has the DNA TGTGCCAGCGGACGCAGCGTCCAAGAGACCCAGTACTTC. Protein sequence: CASGRSVQETQYF.

The chain has TRBV5-1 and TRBJ1-2; TRBD1 matches at 9 bases. J gave up 7 bases and V 3 bases, and 13 bases lay outside the gene matches. The CDR3 is 16 amino acids. CDR1 is SGHRS and CDR2 is YFSETQ in the germline V gene. The DNA for the CDR3 is TGCGCCAGCAGCTCCCGTGGACAGGGGCCTCCCGGTGGCTACACCTTC. It translates to CASSSRGQGPPGGYTF.

The chain carries TRBV6-5 and TRBJ1-2, with 7 bases that match TRBD1. The germline gives CDR1 MNHEY, CDR2 SVGAGI. V shed 2 bases and J 8 bases; nucleotides not matched to a gene: 8. This CDR3 comprises 14 residues. The DNA for the CDR3 is TGTGCCAGCAGTTACCGGACAGGAGCGGGGGGCTACACCTTC. Protein sequence: CASSYRTGAGGYTF.

V gene TRBV27 combines with J gene TRBJ1-2, with TRBD1 identical over 7 bases. The CDR3 covers 14 residues. Trimming removed 5 bases from V and 7 bases from J; junction bases left unmatched: 10. Germline V gives CDR1 MNHEY, CDR2 SMNVEV (reference sequence). The CDR3 here is CASSNRDSPSGYTF. CDR3 nucleotides: TGTGCCAGCAGTAACCGGGACAGTCCGTCTGGCTACACCTTC.

The genes are TRBV2 and TRBJ2-1; TRBD2 matches 7 bases. Germline loops: CDR1 SNHLY, CDR2 FYNNEI. CDR3 size: 15 residues. J gave up 4 bases and V 3 bases, and 6 bases lay outside the gene matches. CDR3 protein: CASSEGGVFYNEQFF. The CDR3 region has the DNA TGTGCCAGCAGTGAGGGGGGGGTCTTTTACAATGAGCAGTTCTTC.

The genes are TRBV9 and TRBJ1-3; no clear D. V gave up 0 bases and J gave up 2 bases, with 6 bases separating them. CDR1 is SGDLS, CDR2 YYNGEE, per germline. The CDR3 has 14 amino acids. CDR3 DNA sequence: TGTGCCAGCAGCGTAGAGACGGCTGGAAACACCATATATTTT. It yields the protein CASSVETAGNTIYF.

The CDR3 DNA follows: TGTGCCAGCAGTCGTCTTTGGGGGGTAGGGAACACTGAAGCTTTCTTT. It specifies CASSRLWGVGNTEAFF. V and J are TRBV2 and TRBJ1-1; D perhaps matches TRBD1 (5 bases). Germline values: CDR1 SNHLY, CDR2 FYNNEI. The V and J ends lost 5 bases and 1 base respectively, with 17 bases between them. CDR3 size: 16 residues.

This chain uses TRBV2 with TRBJ1-2; possibly TRBD1 for D (6 bases). The CDR3 loop spans 15 amino acids. Germline CDR1 is SNHLY and CDR2 is FYNNEI. The V end lost 1 base, the J end lost 3 bases, and 12 bases lay between the germline ends. For the CDR3, the DNA is TGTGCCAGCAGTGAAGGGGATAGGGGGGACTATGGCTACACCTTC. This gives the protein CASSEGDRGDYGYTF.

The chain links TRBV6-1 to TRBJ1-6, with unresolved D. This CDR3 has 14 amino acids. Germline CDR1 MNHNS, CDR2 SASEGT. Trimming removed 0 bases at V and 7 bases at J, with 7 bases between. CDR3 in DNA: TGTGCCAGCAGTGAAGCCAGCCCCAATTCACCCCTCCACTTT. Encoded protein: CASSEASPNSPLHF.

The V gene is TRBV13, the J gene TRBJ1-1; TRBD1 is a possible D gene (6 bases). Germline assignment: CDR1 PRHDT and CDR2 FYEKMQ (reference sequence). Trimming took 5 bases from V and 5 from J, leaving 21 bases between them. The CDR3 contains 16 residues. CDR3 protein: CASSQREGVRGTEAFF. CDR3 coding DNA: TGTGCCAGCAGCCAGCGAGAGGGGGTCAGAGGGACTGAAGCTTTCTTT.